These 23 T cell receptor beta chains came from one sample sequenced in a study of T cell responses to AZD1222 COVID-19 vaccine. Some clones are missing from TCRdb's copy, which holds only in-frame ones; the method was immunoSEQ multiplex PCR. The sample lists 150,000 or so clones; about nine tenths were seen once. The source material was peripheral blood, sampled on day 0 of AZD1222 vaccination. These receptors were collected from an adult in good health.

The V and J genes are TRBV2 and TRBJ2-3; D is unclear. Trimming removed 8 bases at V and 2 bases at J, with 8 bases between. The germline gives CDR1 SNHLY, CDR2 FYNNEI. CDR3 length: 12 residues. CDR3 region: CASHQNTDTQYF. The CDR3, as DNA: TGTGCCAGCCACCAGAACACAGATACGCAGTATTTT.

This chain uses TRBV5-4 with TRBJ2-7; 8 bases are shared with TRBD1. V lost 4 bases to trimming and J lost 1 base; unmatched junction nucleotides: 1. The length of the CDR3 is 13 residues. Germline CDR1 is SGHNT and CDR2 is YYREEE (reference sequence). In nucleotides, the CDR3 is TGTGCCAGCAGCCGGACAGGGTCCTACGAGCAGTACTTC. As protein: CASSRTGSYEQYF.

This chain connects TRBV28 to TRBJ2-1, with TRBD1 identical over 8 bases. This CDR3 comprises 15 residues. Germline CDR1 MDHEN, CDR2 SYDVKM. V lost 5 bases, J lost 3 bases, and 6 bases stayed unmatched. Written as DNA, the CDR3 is TGTGCCAGCAGTGGCCGGGACAGGCACTACAATGAGCAGTTCTTC. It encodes CASSGRDRHYNEQFF.

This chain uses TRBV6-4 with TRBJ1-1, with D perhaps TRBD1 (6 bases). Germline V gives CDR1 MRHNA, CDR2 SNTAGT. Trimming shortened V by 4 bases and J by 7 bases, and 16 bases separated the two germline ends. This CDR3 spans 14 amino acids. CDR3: CASSAIGGRSEAFF. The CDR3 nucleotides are TGTGCCAGCAGTGCAATAGGGGGAAGGAGTGAAGCTTTCTTT.

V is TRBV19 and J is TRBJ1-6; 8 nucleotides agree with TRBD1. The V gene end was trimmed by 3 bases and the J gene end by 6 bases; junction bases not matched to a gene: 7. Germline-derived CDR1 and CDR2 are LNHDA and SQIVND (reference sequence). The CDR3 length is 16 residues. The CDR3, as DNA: TGTGCCAGTAGTATTTTATCGACAGGGGCTAATTCACCCCTCCACTTT. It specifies CASSILSTGANSPLHF.

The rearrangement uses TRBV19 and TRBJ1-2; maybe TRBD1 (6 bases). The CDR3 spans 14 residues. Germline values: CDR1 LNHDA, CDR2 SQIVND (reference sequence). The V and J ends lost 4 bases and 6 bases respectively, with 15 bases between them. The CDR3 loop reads CASSTHRDGNGYTF. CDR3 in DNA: TGTGCCAGTAGTACACACAGGGATGGGAATGGCTACACCTTC.

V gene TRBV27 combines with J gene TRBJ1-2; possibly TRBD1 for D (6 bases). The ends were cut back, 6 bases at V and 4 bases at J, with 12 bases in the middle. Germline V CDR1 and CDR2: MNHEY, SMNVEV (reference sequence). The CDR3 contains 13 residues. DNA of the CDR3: TGTGCCAGCAGAATGACAGGTACCTATGGCTACACCTTC. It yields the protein CASRMTGTYGYTF.

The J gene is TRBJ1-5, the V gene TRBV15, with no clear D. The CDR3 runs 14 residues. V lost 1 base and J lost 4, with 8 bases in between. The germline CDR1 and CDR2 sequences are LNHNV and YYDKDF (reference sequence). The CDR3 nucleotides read TGTGCCACCAGCAGAGTTGAGGGAAATCAGCCCCAGCATTTT. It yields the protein CATSRVEGNQPQHF.

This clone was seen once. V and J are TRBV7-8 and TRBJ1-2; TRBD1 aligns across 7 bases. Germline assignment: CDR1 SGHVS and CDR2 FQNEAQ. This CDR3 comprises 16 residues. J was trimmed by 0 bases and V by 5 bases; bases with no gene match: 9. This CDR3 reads CASSPGGGPANYGYTF. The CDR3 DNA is TGTGCCAGCAGCCCAGGGGGGGGTCCAGCTAACTATGGCTACACCTTC.

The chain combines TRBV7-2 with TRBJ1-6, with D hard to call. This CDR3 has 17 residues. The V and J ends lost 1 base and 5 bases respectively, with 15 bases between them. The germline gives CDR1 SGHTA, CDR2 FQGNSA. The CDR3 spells CASSLGLRQPDNSPLHF. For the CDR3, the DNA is TGTGCCAGCAGCTTAGGCTTAAGGCAGCCAGATAATTCACCCCTCCACTTT.

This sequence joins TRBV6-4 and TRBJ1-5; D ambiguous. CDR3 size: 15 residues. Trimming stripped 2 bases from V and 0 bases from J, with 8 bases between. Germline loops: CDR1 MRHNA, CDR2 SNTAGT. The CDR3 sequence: CASSDSRDSNQPQHF. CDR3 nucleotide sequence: TGTGCCAGCAGTGACAGCAGAGATAGCAATCAGCCCCAGCATTTT.

CDR3 DNA: TGCGCCAGCAGCTTGGCCGAGGAAGGAGCTAGCACAGATACGCAGTATTTT. The encoded protein is CASSLAEEGASTDTQYF. The chain recombines TRBV5-1 with TRBJ2-3; D is undetermined. V was pared by 0 bases and J by 0 bases, with 14 bases between. Germline CDR1 SGHRS, CDR2 YFSETQ. The CDR3 covers 17 residues.

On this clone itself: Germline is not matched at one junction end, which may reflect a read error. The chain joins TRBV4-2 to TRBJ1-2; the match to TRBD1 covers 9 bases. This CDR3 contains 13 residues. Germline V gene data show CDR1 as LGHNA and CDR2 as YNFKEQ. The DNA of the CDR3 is TGTGCCAGCAGCCAAGAGGGGGACAGGGAGAGGGACTTC. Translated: CASSQEGDRERDF.

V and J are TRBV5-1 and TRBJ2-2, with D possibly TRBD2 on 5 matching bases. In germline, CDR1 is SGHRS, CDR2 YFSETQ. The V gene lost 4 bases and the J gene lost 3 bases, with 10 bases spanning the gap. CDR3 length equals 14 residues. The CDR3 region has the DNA TGCGCCAGCAGCGGACTTGGGGACACCGGGGAGCTGTTTTTT. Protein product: CASSGLGDTGELFF.

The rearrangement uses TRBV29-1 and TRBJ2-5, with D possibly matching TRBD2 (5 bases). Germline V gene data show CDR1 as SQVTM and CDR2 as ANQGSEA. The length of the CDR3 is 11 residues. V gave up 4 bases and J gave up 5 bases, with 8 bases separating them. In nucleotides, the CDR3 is TGCAGCGTTGTTGAGGGTGAGACCCAGTACTTC. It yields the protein CSVVEGETQYF.

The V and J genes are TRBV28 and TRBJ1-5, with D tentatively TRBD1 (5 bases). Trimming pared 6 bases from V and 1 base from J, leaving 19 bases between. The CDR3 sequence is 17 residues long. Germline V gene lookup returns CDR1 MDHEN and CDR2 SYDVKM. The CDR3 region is CASRVGGGVGSNQPQHF. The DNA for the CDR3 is TGTGCCAGCAGGGTAGGAGGAGGGGTAGGGAGCAATCAGCCCCAGCATTTT.

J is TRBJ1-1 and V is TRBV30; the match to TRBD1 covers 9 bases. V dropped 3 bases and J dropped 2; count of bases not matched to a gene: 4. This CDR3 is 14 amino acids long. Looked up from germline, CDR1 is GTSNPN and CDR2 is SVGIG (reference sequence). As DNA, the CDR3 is TGTGCCTGGAGCGGACAGGGGCGCAACACTGAAGCTTTCTTT. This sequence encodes CAWSGQGRNTEAFF. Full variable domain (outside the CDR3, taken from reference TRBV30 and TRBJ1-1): SQTIHQWPATLVQPVGSPLSLECTVEGTSNPNLYWYRQAAGRGLQLLFYSVGIGQISSEVPQNLSASRPQDRQFILSSKKLLLSDSGFYLCAWSGQGRNTEAFFGQGTRLTVV.

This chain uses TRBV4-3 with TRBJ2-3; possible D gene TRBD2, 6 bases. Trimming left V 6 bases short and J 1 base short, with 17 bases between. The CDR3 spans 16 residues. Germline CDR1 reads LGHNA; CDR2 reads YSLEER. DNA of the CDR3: TGCGCCAGCAGTAGCGGACTCCTTTCCCGCACAGATACGCAGTATTTT. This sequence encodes CASSSGLLSRTDTQYF.

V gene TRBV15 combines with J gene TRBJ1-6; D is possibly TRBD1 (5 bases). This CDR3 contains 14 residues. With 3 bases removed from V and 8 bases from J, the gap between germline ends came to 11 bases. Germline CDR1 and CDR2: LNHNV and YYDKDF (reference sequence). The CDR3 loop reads CATSSGTFYSPLHF. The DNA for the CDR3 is TGTGCCACCAGCAGCGGGACCTTTTATTCACCCCTCCACTTT.

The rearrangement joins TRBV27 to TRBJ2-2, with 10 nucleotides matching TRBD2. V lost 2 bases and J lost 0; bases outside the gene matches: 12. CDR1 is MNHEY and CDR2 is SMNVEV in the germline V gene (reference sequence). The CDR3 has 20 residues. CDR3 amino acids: CASSLSSGRTLTANTGELFF. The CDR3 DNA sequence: TGTGCCAGCAGTTTAAGTAGCGGGAGGACCTTAACCGCGAACACCGGGGAGCTGTTTTTT.

CDR3 sequence reads: CSVASGRTLNEQFF. The CDR3 DNA sequence: TGCAGCGTGGCTAGCGGGAGGACGCTGAATGAGCAGTTCTTC. The chain links TRBV29-1 to TRBJ2-1; 11 nucleotides line up with TRBD2. The germline gives CDR1 SQVTM, CDR2 ANQGSEA. V gave up 6 bases and J gave up 7 bases; unmatched junction bases: 8. CDR3 length: 14 amino acids.

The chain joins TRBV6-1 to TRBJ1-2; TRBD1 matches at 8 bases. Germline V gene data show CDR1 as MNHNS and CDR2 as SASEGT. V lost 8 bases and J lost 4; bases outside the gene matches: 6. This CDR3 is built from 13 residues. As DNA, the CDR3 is TGTGCCAGCCTCGGACAGGGCCCCTATGGCTACACCTTC. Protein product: CASLGQGPYGYTF.

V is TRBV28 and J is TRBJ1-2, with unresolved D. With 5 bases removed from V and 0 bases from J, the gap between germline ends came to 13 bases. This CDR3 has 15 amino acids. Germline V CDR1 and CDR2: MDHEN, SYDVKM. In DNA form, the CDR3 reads TGTGCCAGCAGTCCTACTTGGGAAGCTAACTATGGCTACACCTTC. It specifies CASSPTWEANYGYTF.